A single sample is the source of the 25 T cell receptor beta chains below, sequenced in a study of vaccination and CD4 T cells after COVID-19 (dated by TCRdb to between 2020 and 2023). The library was generated by PCR. Sequencing used an Illumina iSeq 100. TCR sequencing of DNA from cultured CD4+ T cells used the Oncomine TCR Beta short-read assay at the Johns Hopkins FTIC core. TCRdb trimmed public reads at Q25 via fastp, called clones via MiXCR and kept in-frame beta chains. Rows are unified per CDR3 protein, each entry keeping the most common DNA and genes. In this sample the table shows 20,000 to 25,000 distinct CDR3 sequences, 30% to 45% of which occur a single time. In total, the top ten clones hold 2.5% to 3% of the sample. The time point label for this specimen denotes: late sampling 161 to 241 days after vaccination in a few convalescent patients. The meaning of the sample's treatment or condition label: approximately nine-day PBMC culture with coronavirus spike peptide pools or control peptides (ViraFEST assay).

The antigens for these receptors are not known. Sequencing was performed on CD4+ T cells from blood, cultured in vitro, taken about 7 months after SARS-CoV-2 vaccination. Receptors were obtained from a human donor who had recovered from COVID-19.

This clonotype is judged medium-sized. This chain connects TRBV24-1 to TRBJ2-5, with TRBD2 matching 13 bases. V trimming: 3 bases; J trimming: 1 base; junction bases outside the gene matches: 1. Germline V CDR1 and CDR2: KGHDR, SFDVKD. CDR3 size: 16 residues. DNA for the CDR3: TGTGCCACCAGTGATAGGACTAGCGGGAGCCAAGAGACCCAGTACTTC. Amino acid sequence: CATSDRTSGSQETQYF.

Only a few counts were recorded for this clonotype. The chain carries TRBV7-9 and TRBJ2-5; D gene uncertain. The CDR3 covers 16 residues. Germline V gives CDR1 SEHNR, CDR2 FQNEAQ (reference sequence). The germline V and J ends were trimmed by 1 base and 4 bases, with 16 bases remaining between them. This CDR3 is CASSLDRTLRGETQYF. The CDR3 DNA sequence: TGTGCCAGCAGCTTAGACCGGACCCTCCGCGGAGAGACCCAGTACTTC. The whole variable domain, filled in from reference TRBV7-9 and TRBJ2-5, reads DTGVSQNPRHKITKRGQNVTFRCDPISEHNRLYWYRQTLGQGPEFLTYFQNEAQLEKSRLLSDRFSAERPKGSFSTLEIQRTEQGDSAMYLCASSLDRTLRGETQYFGPGTRLLVL.

This clonotype was seen a handful of times. The V and J genes are TRBV7-2 and TRBJ1-5; 12 bases agree with TRBD1. J lost 6 bases, V lost 4 bases, and 10 bases had no gene match. The CDR3 length is 17 residues. The germline CDR1 and CDR2 sequences are SGHTA and FQGNSA. The CDR3 sequence: CASSSAGTGGFFQPQHF. The CDR3 DNA reads as TGTGCCAGCAGCTCGGCCGGGACAGGGGGCTTCTTTCAGCCCCAGCATTTT.

In its sample, this clonotype was seen a few times. The V call is TRBV7-2, the J call TRBJ2-3; 9 bases match TRBD1. This CDR3 has 13 amino acids. CDR1 is SGHTA, CDR2 FQGNSA, per germline. V shed 8 bases, J shed 5 bases, and the junction held 5 bases outside the gene matches. As DNA, the CDR3 is TGTGCCAGCCTGAGGACAGGGGAAGATACGCAGTATTTT. This encodes CASLRTGEDTQYF.

This clonotype was detected a few times. The chain is built from TRBV6-1 and TRBJ2-2, with D hard to call. The CDR3 covers 13 residues. V was shortened by 10 bases and J by 5 bases, with 14 bases between the two germline ends. CDR1 is MNHNS, CDR2 SASEGT, per germline. CDR3 nucleotides: TGTGCCATCAGCCGGTTGGATACCGGGGAGCTGTTTTTT. Its protein product is CAISRLDTGELFF.

V gene TRBV29-1 combines with J gene TRBJ2-7, with D perhaps TRBD1 or TRBD2 (5 bases each). The CDR3 has 14 residues. V was cut by 5 bases and J by 1 base, with 15 bases left in between. The V gene's germline CDR1 is SQVTM and CDR2 ANQGSEA. The CDR3 reads CSVIPPGHSYEQYF. The CDR3 DNA is TGCAGCGTTATCCCCCCGGGGCATTCCTACGAGCAGTACTTC.

This sequence joins TRBV7-2 and TRBJ2-5, with D unclear. The CDR3 extends over 12 amino acids. Germline loops: CDR1 SGHTA, CDR2 FQGNSA. Trimming left V 0 bases short and J 6 bases short, with 5 bases between. The CDR3 coding sequence is TGTGCCAGCAGCTTAGCGGCCCAGACCCAGTACTTC. This encodes CASSLAAQTQYF.

This sequence joins TRBV29-1 and TRBJ2-1; TRBD1 aligns across 8 bases. J lost 6 bases, V lost 4 bases, and 8 bases had no gene match. The CDR3 consists of 14 residues. CDR1 and CDR2 from the germline V gene are SQVTM and ANQGSEA. The DNA for the CDR3 is TGCAGCGTTGTCGGGACAGGCAATCGCAATGAGCAGTTCTTC. Its translation is CSVVGTGNRNEQFF.

The J gene is TRBJ2-2, the V gene TRBV7-9; D is unresolved. The V and J ends lost 6 bases and 4 bases respectively, with 18 bases between them. CDR3 length: 16 residues. CDR1 and CDR2 from the germline V gene are SEHNR and FQNEAQ (reference sequence). The CDR3 DNA is TGTGCCAGCAGATATGCCCCCGGGCCCTTCACCGGGGAGCTGTTTTTT. Its protein is CASRYAPGPFTGELFF.

In its sample, this clonotype is medium-sized (0.01 to 0.1%). This chain uses TRBV20-1 with TRBJ2-3, with TRBD2 identical over 10 bases. This CDR3 has 14 residues. The germline gives CDR1 DFQATT, CDR2 SNEGSKA (reference sequence). V gave up 1 base and J gave up 4 bases; unmatched junction bases: 2. The chain's CDR3 is CSARASGRSDTQYF. The CDR3 coding sequence is TGCAGTGCTAGAGCTAGCGGGAGATCAGATACGCAGTATTTT.

This chain uses TRBV20-1 with TRBJ2-7; D could derive from TRBD1 or TRBD2 (6 bases each). CDR1 and CDR2 (germline): DFQATT, SNEGSKA (reference sequence). The CDR3 runs to 16 residues. V gave up 2 bases and J gave up 0 bases, with 17 bases separating them. CDR3 DNA sequence: TGCAGTGCTAGACTCTTCGGGGGCGGGATCTCCTACGAGCAGTACTTC. This codes for CSARLFGGGISYEQYF.

A few counts support this clonotype. The chain couples TRBV6-2 or TRBV6-3 to TRBJ2-7; 7 nucleotides line up with TRBD2. Germline V gene sequence: CDR1 MNHEY, CDR2 SVGEGT. Unmatched junction bases numbered 6, after V lost 4 bases and J lost 3 bases. CDR3 size: 14 residues. As DNA, the CDR3 is TGTGCCAGCAGTTCCCCCTCGGGGGGCTACGAGCAGTACTTC. This codes for CASSSPSGGYEQYF.

CDR3 nucleotide sequence: TGTGCCAGCAGTGAAGATGGGACAGACTATGGCTACACCTTC. Amino acids: CASSEDGTDYGYTF. This chain joins TRBV6-1 and TRBJ1-2, with 7 bases aligning to TRBD1. Germline V lookup: CDR1 MNHNS, CDR2 SASEGT. This CDR3 spans 14 amino acids. J was trimmed by 3 bases and V by 1 base; bases with no gene match: 2.

In DNA form, the CDR3 reads TGTGCCAGCAGTTTGCGGCTGCTCGGCAATCAGCCCCAGCATTTT. The encoded protein is CASSLRLLGNQPQHF. J is TRBJ1-5 and V is TRBV28, with D hard to call. CDR3 length equals 15 residues. V lost 3 bases and J lost 2, with 11 bases in between. Germline V gene data show CDR1 as MDHEN and CDR2 as SYDVKM.

V and J are TRBV20-1 and TRBJ2-1, with D unresolved. Trimming stripped 5 bases from V and 1 base from J, with 9 bases between. CDR3 length equals 13 residues. CDR1 is DFQATT and CDR2 is SNEGSKA in the germline V gene (reference sequence). The CDR3 loop reads CSAVRISYNEQFF. The CDR3 nucleotides read TGCAGTGCTGTGCGAATATCCTACAATGAGCAGTTCTTC.

This clonotype counts as medium-sized. V is TRBV6-1 and J is TRBJ2-5, with D hard to call. CDR3 length: 15 amino acids. Deletions cut 2 bases from V and 5 bases from J, with 15 bases between. The germline CDR1 and CDR2 sequences are MNHNS and SASEGT. The CDR3 is CASSERSDGRETQYF. The CDR3, as DNA: TGTGCCAGCAGTGAACGGAGTGACGGTCGGGAGACCCAGTACTTC.

V usage is TRBV7-3 and J usage is TRBJ2-3; no clear D gene. The germline V gene has CDR1 SGHTA and CDR2 FQGTGA. V shed 5 bases and J shed 4 bases, with 16 bases lying between them. There are 15 residues in the CDR3. The DNA for the CDR3 is TGTGCCAGCAGCCTTACTCACGGACCGGCAGATACGCAGTATTTT. The encoded protein is CASSLTHGPADTQYF. Using reference TRBV7-3 and TRBJ2-3 for the parts outside the CDR3, the full variable domain is GAGVSQTPSNKVTEKGKYVELRCDPISGHTALYWYRQSLGQGPEFLIYFQGTGAADDSGLPNDRFFAVRPEGSVSTLKIQRTERGDSAVYLCASSLTHGPADTQYFGPGTRLTVL.

The chain employs TRBV20-1 and TRBJ2-3; 12 nucleotides match TRBD2. After removal of 6 bases from V and 4 bases from J, the junction contained 5 bases not matched to a gene. The germline V gene encodes CDR1 DFQATT and CDR2 SNEGSKA (reference sequence). There are 14 residues in the CDR3. The CDR3 reads CSAMTSGSADTQYF. The CDR3 region has the DNA TGCAGTGCCATGACTAGCGGGAGTGCAGATACGCAGTATTTT.

V gene TRBV9 combines with J gene TRBJ1-5; possibly TRBD1 for D (5 bases). V lost 3 bases to trimming and J lost 2 bases, with 15 bases between them. Germline assignment: CDR1 SGDLS and CDR2 YYNGEE. This CDR3 has 16 residues. The CDR3 DNA follows: TGTGCCAGCAGCGAAGGGCCAGGGCCCGGCAATCAGCCCCAGCATTTT. It specifies CASSEGPGPGNQPQHF. Based on the CDR3 plus reference TRBV9 and TRBJ1-5, the full variable domain is DSGVTQTPKHLITATGQRVTLRCSPRSGDLSVYWYQQSLDQGLQFLIQYYNGEERAKGNILERFSAQQFPDLHSELNLSSLELGDSALYFCASSEGPGPGNQPQHFGDGTRLSIL.

The rearrangement joins TRBV2 to TRBJ2-1, with TRBD2 matching over 7 bases. In germline, CDR1 is SNHLY, CDR2 FYNNEI. V lost 6 bases, J lost 6 bases, and 2 bases stayed unmatched. The CDR3 is 12 residues long. CDR3 nucleotides: TGTGCCAGCAGGCTAGCGGTCAATGAGCAGTTCTTC. This codes for CASRLAVNEQFF.

This sequence joins TRBV27 and TRBJ1-5, with unresolved D. CDR3 length equals 13 residues. Deletions cut 6 bases from V and 2 bases from J, with 8 bases between. Germline V lookup: CDR1 MNHEY, CDR2 SMNVEV (reference sequence). The DNA of the CDR3 is TGTGCCAGCAGATCGAGTCGCAATCAGCCCCAGCATTTT. This encodes CASRSSRNQPQHF.

This clonotype has more than one count but fewer than ten. The chain joins TRBV19 to TRBJ2-3; D call uncertain. This CDR3 region has 13 residues. Per germline, CDR1 LNHDA and CDR2 SQIVND (reference sequence). Trimming removed 3 bases at V and 6 bases at J, with 10 bases between. The CDR3 DNA reads TGTGCCAGTAGTATCGGACCGACCGATACGCAGTATTTT. The encoded protein is CASSIGPTDTQYF.

J is TRBJ1-6 and V is TRBV12-3 or TRBV12-4; D may be TRBD1 (6 bases). There are 16 residues in the CDR3. The V end was cut by 3 bases, the J end by 9 bases, with 18 bases between. The CDR3 DNA follows: TGTGCCAGCAGTTTTGGGCAAGGACAGTGGGGTTCACCCCTCCACTTT. Its protein product is CASSFGQGQWGSPLHF.

J is TRBJ2-3 and V is TRBV20-1; 8 bases are shared with TRBD2. The CDR3 has 15 amino acids. V was clipped by 0 bases and J by 6 bases; unmatched bases: 8. Germline assignment: CDR1 DFQATT and CDR2 SNEGSKA (reference sequence). CDR3 residues: CSARDPAGGADTQYF. The CDR3 DNA follows: TGCAGTGCTAGAGATCCCGCGGGAGGTGCGGATACGCAGTATTTT.

This clonotype came up a few times. The J gene is TRBJ2-5, the V gene TRBV7-9; no definite D call. Looked up from germline, CDR1 is SEHNR and CDR2 is FQNEAQ (reference sequence). Trimming pared 2 bases from V and 2 bases from J, leaving 6 bases between. This CDR3 region has 13 residues. Written as DNA, the CDR3 is TGTGCCAGCAGCTTATCAGGACAAGAGACCCAGTACTTC. Translated: CASSLSGQETQYF.